This T cell receptor beta chain came from a study of beta chain features in type 1 diabetes. The overall study: The patient and healthy donor groups were comparable for age, gender and cell yields. Across all samples, approximately 110,000,000 sorted cells were examined. Whole-study findings and limits: Whether HLA type affects TCRB rearrangement stayed undetermined in the present work. More deletions and fewer insertions at VDJ junctions were found in patients with type 1 diabetes. Among patients with Type 1 diabetes, TCRB CDR3s were moderately but significantly shorter in every one of the four CD4+ subsets.

Every isolated RNA sample was fully reverse transcribed, so sequencing captured expressed TCRB transcripts. Only in-frame clones appear in the TCRdb table, and some are missing; sequencing was by immunoSEQ multiplex PCR. Found here are roughly 160,000 clones, about 7.9% of them singletons; the top ten hold approximately 0.54%. Germline V gene lookup returns CDR1 KGHSH and CDR2 LQKENI. With V trimmed by 3 bases and J by 2 bases, 6 bases remained unmatched. The CDR3 is made up of 16 amino acids. Worth noting for this clone: The antigen remains undetermined.

The specimen sequenced was central memory CD4+ T cells from blood. The J gene is TRBJ2-3, the V gene TRBV18, with 9 positions matching TRBD2. The receptor was derived from a man between 18 and 29 years old with type 1 diabetes. CDR3 DNA sequence: TGTGCCAGCTCACCCCAGCGACTAGCGGCCACAGATACGCAGTATTTT. This codes for CASSPQRLAATDTQYF.